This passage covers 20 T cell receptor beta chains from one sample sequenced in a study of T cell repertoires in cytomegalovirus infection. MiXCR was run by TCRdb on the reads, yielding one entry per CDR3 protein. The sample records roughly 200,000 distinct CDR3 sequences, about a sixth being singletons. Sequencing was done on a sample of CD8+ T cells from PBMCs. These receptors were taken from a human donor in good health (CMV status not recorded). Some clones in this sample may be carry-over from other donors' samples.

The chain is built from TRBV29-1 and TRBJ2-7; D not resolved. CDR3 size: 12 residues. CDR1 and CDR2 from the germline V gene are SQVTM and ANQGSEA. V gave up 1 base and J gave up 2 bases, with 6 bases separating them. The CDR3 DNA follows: TGCAGCGTTGAAGGCAAAACCTACGAGCAGTACTTC. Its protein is CSVEGKTYEQYF.

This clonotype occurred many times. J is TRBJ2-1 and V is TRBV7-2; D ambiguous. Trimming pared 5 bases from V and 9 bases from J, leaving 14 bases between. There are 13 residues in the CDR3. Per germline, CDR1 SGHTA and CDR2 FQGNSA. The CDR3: CASSPSGPTEQFF. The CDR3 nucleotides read TGTGCCAGCAGCCCCTCCGGACCGACTGAGCAGTTCTTC. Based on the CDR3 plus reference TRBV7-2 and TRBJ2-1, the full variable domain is GAGVSQSPSNKVTEKGKDVELRCDPISGHTALYWYRQSLGQGLEFLIYFQGNSAPDKSGLPSDRFSAERTGGSVSTLTIQRTQQEDSAVYLCASSPSGPTEQFFGPGTRLTVL.

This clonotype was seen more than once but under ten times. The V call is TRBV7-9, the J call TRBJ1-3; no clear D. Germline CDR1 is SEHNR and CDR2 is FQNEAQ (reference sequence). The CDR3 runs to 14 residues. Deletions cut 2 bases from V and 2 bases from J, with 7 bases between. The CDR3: CASSLQETGNTIYF. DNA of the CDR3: TGTGCCAGCAGCTTACAGGAAACTGGAAACACCATATATTTT.

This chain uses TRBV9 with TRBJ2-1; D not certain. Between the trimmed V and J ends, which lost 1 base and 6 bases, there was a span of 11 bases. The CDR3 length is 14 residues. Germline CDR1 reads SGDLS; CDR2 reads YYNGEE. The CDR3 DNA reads TGTGCCAGCAGCGTATCTGGGGTTCGCAATGAGCAGTTCTTC. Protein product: CASSVSGVRNEQFF.

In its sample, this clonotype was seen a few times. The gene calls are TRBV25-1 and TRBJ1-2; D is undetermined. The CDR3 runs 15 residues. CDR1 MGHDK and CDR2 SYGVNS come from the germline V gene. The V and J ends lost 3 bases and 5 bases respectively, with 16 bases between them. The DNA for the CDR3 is TGTGCCAGCAGTGAGTGGGAAATCTCGTCATATGGCTACACCTTC. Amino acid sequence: CASSEWEISSYGYTF.

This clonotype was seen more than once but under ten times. CDR3 region: CASSQVNGYGYTF. CDR3 nucleotides: TGCGCCAGCAGCCAAGTTAACGGATATGGCTACACCTTC. The rearrangement joins TRBV4-1 to TRBJ1-2, with D unclear. The CDR3 covers 13 residues. The germline V gene has CDR1 MGHRA and CDR2 YSYEKL. Trimming left V 1 base short and J 5 bases short, with 8 bases between.

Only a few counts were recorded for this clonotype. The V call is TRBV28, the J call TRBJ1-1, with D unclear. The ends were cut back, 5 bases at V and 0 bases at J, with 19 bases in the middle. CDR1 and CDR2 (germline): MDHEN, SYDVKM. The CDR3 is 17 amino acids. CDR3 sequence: CASSVPQWAGLNTEAFF. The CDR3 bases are TGTGCCAGCAGTGTGCCCCAGTGGGCAGGCCTGAACACTGAAGCTTTCTTT. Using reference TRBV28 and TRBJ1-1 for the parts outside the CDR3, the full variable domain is DVKVTQSSRYLVKRTGEKVFLECVQDMDHENMFWYRQDPGLGLRLIYFSYDVKMKEKGDIPEGYSVSREKKERFSLILESASTNQTSMYLCASSVPQWAGLNTEAFFGQGTRLTVV.

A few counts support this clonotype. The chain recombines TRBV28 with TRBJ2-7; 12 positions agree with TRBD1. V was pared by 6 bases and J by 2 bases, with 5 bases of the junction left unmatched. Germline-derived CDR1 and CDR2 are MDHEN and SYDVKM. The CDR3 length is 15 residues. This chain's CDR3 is CASRGGTGGPYEQYF. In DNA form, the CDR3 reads TGTGCCAGCAGAGGGGGGACAGGGGGCCCCTACGAGCAGTACTTC.

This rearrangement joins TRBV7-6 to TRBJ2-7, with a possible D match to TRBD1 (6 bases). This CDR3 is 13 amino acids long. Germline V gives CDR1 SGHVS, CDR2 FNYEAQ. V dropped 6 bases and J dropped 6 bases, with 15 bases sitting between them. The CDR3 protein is CASSSPRGPEQYF. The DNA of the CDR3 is TGTGCCAGCAGTTCCCCCAGGGGCCCCGAGCAGTACTTC.

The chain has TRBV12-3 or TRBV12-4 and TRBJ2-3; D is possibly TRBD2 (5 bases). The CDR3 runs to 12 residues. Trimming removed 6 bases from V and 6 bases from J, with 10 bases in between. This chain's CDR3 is CASRGPGDTQYF. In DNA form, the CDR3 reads TGTGCCAGCAGGGGTCCGGGGGATACGCAGTATTTT.

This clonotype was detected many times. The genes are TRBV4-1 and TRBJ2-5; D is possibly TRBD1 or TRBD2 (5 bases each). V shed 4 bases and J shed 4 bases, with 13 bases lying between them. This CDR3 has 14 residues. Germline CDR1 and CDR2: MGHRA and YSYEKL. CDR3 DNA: TGCGCCAGCAGCCCCCCTGGGACCCTAGAGACCCAGTACTTC. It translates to CASSPPGTLETQYF.

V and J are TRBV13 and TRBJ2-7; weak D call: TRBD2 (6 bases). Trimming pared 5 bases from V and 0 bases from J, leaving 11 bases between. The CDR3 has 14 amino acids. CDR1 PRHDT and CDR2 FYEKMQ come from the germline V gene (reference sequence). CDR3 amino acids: CASSTSGSSYEQYF. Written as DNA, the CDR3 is TGTGCCAGCAGCACCTCCGGGAGCTCCTACGAGCAGTACTTC. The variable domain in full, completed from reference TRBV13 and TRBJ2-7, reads AAGVIQSPRHLIKEKRETATLKCYPIPRHDTVYWYQQGPGQDPQFLISFYEKMQSDKGSIPDRFSAQQFSDYHSELNMSSLELGDSALYFCASSTSGSSYEQYFGPGTRLTVT.

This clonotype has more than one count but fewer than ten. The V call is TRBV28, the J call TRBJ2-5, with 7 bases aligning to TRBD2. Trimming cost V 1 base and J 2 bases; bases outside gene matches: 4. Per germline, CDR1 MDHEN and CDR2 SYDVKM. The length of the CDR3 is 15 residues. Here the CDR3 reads CASSLFGGKQETQYF. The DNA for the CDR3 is TGTGCCAGCAGTTTATTCGGGGGGAAGCAAGAGACCCAGTACTTC.

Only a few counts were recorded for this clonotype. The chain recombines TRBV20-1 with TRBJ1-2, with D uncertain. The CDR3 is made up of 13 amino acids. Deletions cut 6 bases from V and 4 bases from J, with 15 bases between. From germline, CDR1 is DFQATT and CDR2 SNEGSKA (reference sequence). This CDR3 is CSAQAPGGYGYTF. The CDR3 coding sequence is TGCAGTGCCCAGGCCCCGGGAGGCTATGGCTACACCTTC.

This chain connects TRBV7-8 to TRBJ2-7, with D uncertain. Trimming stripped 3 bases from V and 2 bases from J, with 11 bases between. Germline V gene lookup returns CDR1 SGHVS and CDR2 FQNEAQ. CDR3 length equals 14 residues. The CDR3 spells CASSFGGITYEQYF. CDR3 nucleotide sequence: TGTGCCAGCAGCTTCGGTGGGATAACCTACGAGCAGTACTTC. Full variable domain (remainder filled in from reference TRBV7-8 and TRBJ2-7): GAGVSQSPRYKVAKRGQDVALRCDPISGHVSLFWYQQALGQGPEFLTYFQNEAQLDKSGLPSDRFFAERPEGSVSTLKIQRTQQEDSAVYLCASSFGGITYEQYFGPGTRLTVT.

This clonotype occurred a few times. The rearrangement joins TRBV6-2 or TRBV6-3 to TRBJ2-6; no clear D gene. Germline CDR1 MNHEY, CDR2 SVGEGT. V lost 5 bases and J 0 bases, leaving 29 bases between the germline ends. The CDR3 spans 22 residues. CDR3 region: CASSRSWLVSRDSTSGANVLTF. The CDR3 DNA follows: TGTGCCAGCAGTCGGTCCTGGCTGGTGTCAAGGGATTCTACCTCTGGGGCCAACGTCCTGACTTTC.

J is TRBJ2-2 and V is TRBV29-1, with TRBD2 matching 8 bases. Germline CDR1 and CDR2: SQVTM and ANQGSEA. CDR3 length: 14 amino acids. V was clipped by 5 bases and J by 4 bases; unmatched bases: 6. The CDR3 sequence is CSVSYGLATGELFF. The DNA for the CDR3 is TGCAGCGTTTCGTATGGACTAGCCACCGGGGAGCTGTTTTTT.

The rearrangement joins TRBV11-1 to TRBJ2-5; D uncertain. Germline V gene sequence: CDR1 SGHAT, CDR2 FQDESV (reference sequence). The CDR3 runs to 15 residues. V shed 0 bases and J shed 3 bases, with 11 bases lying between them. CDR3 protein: CASSLAASAEETQYF. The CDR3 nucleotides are TGTGCCAGCAGCTTAGCCGCGTCAGCCGAAGAGACCCAGTACTTC.

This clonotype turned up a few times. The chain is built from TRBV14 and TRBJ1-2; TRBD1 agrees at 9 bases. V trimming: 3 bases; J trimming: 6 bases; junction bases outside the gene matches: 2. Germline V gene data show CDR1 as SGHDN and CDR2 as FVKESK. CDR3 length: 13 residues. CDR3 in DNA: TGTGCCAGCAGCCATTGGACAGGGGATGGCTACACCTTC. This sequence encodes CASSHWTGDGYTF.

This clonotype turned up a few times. The CDR3 nucleotides read TGTGCCAGCAGTTTATATGGAAGAACTGATCCCCAATCAGATACGCAGTATTTT. Its protein product is CASSLYGRTDPQSDTQYF. The chain couples TRBV28 to TRBJ2-3; D remains unclear. V shed 1 base and J shed 4 bases, with 21 bases lying between them. CDR1 is MDHEN and CDR2 is SYDVKM in the germline V gene. The CDR3 totals 18 residues.